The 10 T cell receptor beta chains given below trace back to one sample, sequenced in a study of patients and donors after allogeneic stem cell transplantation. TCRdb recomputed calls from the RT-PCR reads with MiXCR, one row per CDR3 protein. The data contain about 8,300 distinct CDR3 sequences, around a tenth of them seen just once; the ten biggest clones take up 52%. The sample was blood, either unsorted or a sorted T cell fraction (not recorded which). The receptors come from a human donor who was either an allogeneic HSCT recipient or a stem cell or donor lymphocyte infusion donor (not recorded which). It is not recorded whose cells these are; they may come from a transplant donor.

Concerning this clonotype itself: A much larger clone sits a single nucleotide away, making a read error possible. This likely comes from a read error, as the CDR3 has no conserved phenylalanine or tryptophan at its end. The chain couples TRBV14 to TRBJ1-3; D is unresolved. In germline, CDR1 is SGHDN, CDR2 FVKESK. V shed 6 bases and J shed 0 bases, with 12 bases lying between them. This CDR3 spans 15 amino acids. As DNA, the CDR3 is TGTGCCAGCAGTTTCGACCGTAGCTCTGGAAACACCATATATTTG. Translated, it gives CASSFDRSSGNTIYL.

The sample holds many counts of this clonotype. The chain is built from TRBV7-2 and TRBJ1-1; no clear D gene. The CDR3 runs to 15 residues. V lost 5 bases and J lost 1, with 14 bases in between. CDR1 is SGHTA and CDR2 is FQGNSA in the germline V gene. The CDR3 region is CASSLKAPGNTEAFF. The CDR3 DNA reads TGTGCCAGCAGCCTAAAGGCTCCAGGGAACACTGAAGCTTTCTTT. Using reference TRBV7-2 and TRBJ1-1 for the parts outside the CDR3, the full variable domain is GAGVSQSPSNKVTEKGKDVELRCDPISGHTALYWYRQSLGQGLEFLIYFQGNSAPDKSGLPSDRFSAERTGGSVSTLTIQRTQQEDSAVYLCASSLKAPGNTEAFFGQGTRLTVV.

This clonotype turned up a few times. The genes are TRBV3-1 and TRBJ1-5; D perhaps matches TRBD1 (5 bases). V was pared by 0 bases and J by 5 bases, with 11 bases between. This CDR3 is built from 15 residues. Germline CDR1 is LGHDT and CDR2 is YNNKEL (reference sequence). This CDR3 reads CASSQDPTGDQPQHF. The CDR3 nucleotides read TGTGCCAGCAGCCAAGATCCCACAGGCGATCAGCCCCAGCATTTT.

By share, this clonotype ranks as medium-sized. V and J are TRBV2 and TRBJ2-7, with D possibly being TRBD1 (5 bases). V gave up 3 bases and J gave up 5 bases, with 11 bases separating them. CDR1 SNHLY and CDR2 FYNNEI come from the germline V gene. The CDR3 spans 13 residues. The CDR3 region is CASSERQTNEQYF. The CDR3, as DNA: TGTGCCAGCAGTGAGAGACAGACAAACGAGCAGTACTTC.

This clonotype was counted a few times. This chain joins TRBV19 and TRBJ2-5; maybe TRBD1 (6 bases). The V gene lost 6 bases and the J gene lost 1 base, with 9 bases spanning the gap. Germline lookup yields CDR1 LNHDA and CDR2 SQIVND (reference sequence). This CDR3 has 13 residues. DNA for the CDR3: TGTGCCAGTAGCCCGGACAGCCAAGAGACCCAGTACTTC. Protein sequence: CASSPDSQETQYF.

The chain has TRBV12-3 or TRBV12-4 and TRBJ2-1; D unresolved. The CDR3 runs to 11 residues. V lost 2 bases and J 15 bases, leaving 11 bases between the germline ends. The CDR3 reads CASSLLAEWFF. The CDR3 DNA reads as TGTGCCAGCAGTTTATTGGCGGAGTGGTTCTTC.

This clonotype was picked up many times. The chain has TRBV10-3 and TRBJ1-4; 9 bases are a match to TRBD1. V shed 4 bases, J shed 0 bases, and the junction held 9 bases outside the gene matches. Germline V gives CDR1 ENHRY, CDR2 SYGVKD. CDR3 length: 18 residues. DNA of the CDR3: TGTGCCATCAGTGGAGGCGGGACAGGGCTCGCAACTAATGAAAAACTGTTTTTT. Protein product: CAISGGGTGLATNEKLFF.

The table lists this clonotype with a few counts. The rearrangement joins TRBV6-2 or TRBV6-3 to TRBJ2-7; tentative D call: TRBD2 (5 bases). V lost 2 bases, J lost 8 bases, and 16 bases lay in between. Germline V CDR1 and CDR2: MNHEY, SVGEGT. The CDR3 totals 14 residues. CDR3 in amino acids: CASSYRPGSEKQYF. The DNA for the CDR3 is TGTGCCAGCAGTTACCGGCCGGGGAGTGAAAAGCAGTACTTC.

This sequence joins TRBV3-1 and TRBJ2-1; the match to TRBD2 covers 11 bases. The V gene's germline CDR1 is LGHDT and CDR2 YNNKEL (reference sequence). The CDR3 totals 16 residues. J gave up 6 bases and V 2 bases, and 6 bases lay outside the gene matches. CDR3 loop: CASSQFSGGAVNEQFF. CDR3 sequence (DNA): TGTGCCAGCAGCCAATTTAGCGGGGGGGCCGTCAATGAGCAGTTCTTC.

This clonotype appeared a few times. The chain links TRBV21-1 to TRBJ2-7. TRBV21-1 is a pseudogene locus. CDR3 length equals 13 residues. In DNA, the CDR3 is TGTGCCAGCAGCAATTTCGGACCCTACGAGCAGTACTTC. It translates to CASSNFGPYEQYF.